Below, one T cell receptor (beta chain) is given with its context. The CDR3 sequence is 13 residues long. Trimming shortened V by 5 bases and J by 3 bases, and 13 bases separated the two germline ends. Germline CDR1 is DFQATT and CDR2 is SNEGSKA (reference sequence). TCRdb used MiXCR to reprocess the 5' RACE reads, holding one entry per CDR3 protein. The profile shows about 71,000 distinct CDR3 sequences, roughly 15% of them singletons. This sample was included in a study of early T cells in non-severe SARS-CoV-2 infection. V usage is TRBV20-1 and J usage is TRBJ2-5; tentatively, D is TRBD1 (6 bases). The TCR originated in an adult who was a healthcare worker with PCR-confirmed SARS-CoV-2 infection or an uninfected control (not recorded which). Sequencing used whole blood, obtained at baseline. CDR3 protein: CSAPGADEETQYF. The CDR3 region has the DNA TGCAGTGCTCCAGGGGCAGACGAAGAGACCCAGTACTTC.